This T cell receptor (beta chain) stems from a study of breast tumors, draining lymph nodes, adjacent tissues. Study results and limitations: Findings are consistent with lymph node origin and intratumoral expansion of most tumor T cells. Tumors had less TCR diversity than lymph nodes, more than nontumor tissue.

This clonotype has at least ten counts. Its antigen is currently unknown. Via MiXCR, TCRdb re-called the multiplex PCR reads, giving one row per CDR3 protein. This repertoire shows 190,000 or so distinct CDR3 sequences, approximately 30% found once; its top ten account for 4.3%. Trimming left V 3 bases short and J 0 bases short, with 18 bases between. The CDR3 extends over 18 amino acids. Looked up from germline, CDR1 is SGHDT and CDR2 is YYEEEE. Samples came from axillary lymph nodes draining the breast cancer. Sequencing was carried out using axillary lymph node tissue. The clonotype was recovered from a female donor with breast cancer. Some clones in this sample may be carry-over from other donors' samples. V usage is TRBV5-6 and J usage is TRBJ1-4; D is unresolved. The CDR3 is CASSSRYARLATNEKLFF. CDR3 nucleotide sequence: TGTGCCAGCAGCTCCCGTTATGCCAGGCTAGCAACTAATGAAAAACTGTTTTTT.